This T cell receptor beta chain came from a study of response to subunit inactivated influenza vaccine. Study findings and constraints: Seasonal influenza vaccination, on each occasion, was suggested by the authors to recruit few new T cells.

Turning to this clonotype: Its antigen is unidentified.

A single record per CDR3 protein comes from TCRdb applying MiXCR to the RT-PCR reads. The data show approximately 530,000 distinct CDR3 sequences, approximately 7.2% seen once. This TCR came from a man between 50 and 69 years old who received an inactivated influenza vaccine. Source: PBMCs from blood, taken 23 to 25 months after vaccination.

CDR3 loop: CATSRGRGAGELFF. The DNA of the CDR3 is TGTGCCACCAGCAGAGGGCGGGGGGCCGGGGAGCTGTTTTTT. The rearrangement links TRBV15 to TRBJ2-2, with TRBD2 identical over 8 bases. This CDR3 contains 14 residues. The germline V gene has CDR1 LNHNV and CDR2 YYDKDF (reference sequence). V was clipped by 1 base and J by 6 bases; unmatched bases: 1.